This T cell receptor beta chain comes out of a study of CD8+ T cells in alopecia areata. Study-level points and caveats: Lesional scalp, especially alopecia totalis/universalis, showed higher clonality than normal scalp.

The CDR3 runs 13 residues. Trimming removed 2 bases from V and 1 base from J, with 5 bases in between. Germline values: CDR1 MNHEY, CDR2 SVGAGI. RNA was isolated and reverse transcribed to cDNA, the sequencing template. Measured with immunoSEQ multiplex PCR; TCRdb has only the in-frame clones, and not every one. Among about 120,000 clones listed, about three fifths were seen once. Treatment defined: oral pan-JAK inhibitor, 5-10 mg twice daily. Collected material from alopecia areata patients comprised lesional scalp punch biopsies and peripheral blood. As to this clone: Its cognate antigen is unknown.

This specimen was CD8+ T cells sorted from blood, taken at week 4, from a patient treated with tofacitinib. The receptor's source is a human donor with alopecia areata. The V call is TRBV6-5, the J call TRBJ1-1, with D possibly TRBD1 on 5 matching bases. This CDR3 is CASSYGGNTEAFF. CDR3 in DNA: TGTGCCAGCAGTTACGGGGGGAACACTGAAGCTTTCTTT.